A single sample gave rise to the 9 T cell receptor beta chains below, sequenced in a study of graft-versus-host responses after intestinal transplantation. The protocol was immunoSEQ multiplex PCR, while the TCRdb copy is restricted to in-frame clones and leaves out a portion. This table holds tens of thousands of clones, 94% found once. No antigens are known for them. Sample: unstimulated CD4+ T cells sorted from spleen or lymph node cells, taken before transplant. The source of these receptors is a human donor who was the organ donor for an intestinal transplant.

V is TRBV4-1 and J is TRBJ1-2; D not resolved. Trimming removed 1 base at V and 1 base at J, with 7 bases between. The CDR3 loop spans 14 amino acids. Germline V gene sequence: CDR1 MGHRA, CDR2 YSYEKL. The CDR3 nucleotides read TGCGCCAGCAGCCAAGCAAGGGTTAACTATGGCTACACCTTC. Its translation: CASSQARVNYGYTF.

The CDR3 DNA reads as TGTGCCAGCAGTTTACGCCCGGGCAGGGGGTATGGCTACACCTTC. Amino acid sequence: CASSLRPGRGYGYTF. The chain links TRBV28 to TRBJ1-2; 7 bases agree with TRBD1. This CDR3 contains 15 residues. Germline lookup yields CDR1 MDHEN and CDR2 SYDVKM. V shed 2 bases, J shed 5 bases, and the junction held 8 bases outside the gene matches.

The gene calls are TRBV19 and TRBJ1-2; no firm D call. V shed 1 base and J shed 4 bases, with 13 bases lying between them. This CDR3 is built from 15 residues. The germline gives CDR1 LNHDA, CDR2 SQIVND (reference sequence). The CDR3 loop is CASSIVVRNTYGYTF. CDR3 nucleotides: TGTGCCAGTAGTATAGTAGTGCGGAACACCTATGGCTACACCTTC.

The V and J genes are TRBV29-1 and TRBJ1-5; D unclear. Germline CDR1 and CDR2: SQVTM and ANQGSEA. CDR3 length: 13 residues. The V and J ends lost 6 bases and 5 bases respectively, with 14 bases between them. CDR3 amino acids: CSVAKGLDQPQHF. Here the CDR3 DNA reads TGCAGCGTCGCGAAGGGTCTGGATCAGCCCCAGCATTTT.

The rearrangement links TRBV6-1 to TRBJ1-1, with 7 bases aligning to TRBD1. The CDR3 spans 14 residues. With V trimmed by 5 bases and J by 5 bases, 8 bases remained unmatched. CDR1 MNHNS and CDR2 SASEGT come from the germline V gene. CDR3 in amino acids: CASSSTGSGTEAFF. The DNA of the CDR3 is TGTGCCAGCAGTTCGACAGGGAGCGGGACTGAAGCTTTCTTT.

The V and J genes are TRBV7-8 and TRBJ2-1, with D maybe TRBD2 (5 bases). CDR3 size: 13 residues. Trimming stripped 4 bases from V and 7 bases from J, with 11 bases between. The germline V gene encodes CDR1 SGHVS and CDR2 FQNEAQ. The CDR3 DNA sequence: TGTGCCAGCAGCTCCCGCCGGGGTAATGAGCAGTTCTTC. Residues: CASSSRRGNEQFF.

The genes are TRBV7-3 and TRBJ1-2; D is unresolved. This CDR3 comprises 12 residues. V lost 4 bases and J lost 8, with 11 bases in between. Germline V gene lookup returns CDR1 SGHTA and CDR2 FQGTGA. The chain's CDR3 is CASSSSYSGYTF. In nucleotides, the CDR3 is TGTGCCAGCAGCTCGTCATATAGCGGCTACACCTTC.

CDR3 sequence (DNA): TGTGCCAGCAGTAGGTGGCAGTTTTATGGCTACACCTTC. Protein sequence: CASSRWQFYGYTF. This chain links TRBV27 with TRBJ1-2; no firm D call. This CDR3 region has 13 residues. The germline V gene encodes CDR1 MNHEY and CDR2 SMNVEV (reference sequence). The ends were cut back, 5 bases at V and 5 bases at J, with 12 bases in the middle.

The chain has TRBV28 and TRBJ1-1; D is unresolved. The CDR3 extends over 15 amino acids. Trimming cost V 8 bases and J 2 bases, with 18 bases left between them. Germline lookup yields CDR1 MDHEN and CDR2 SYDVKM. This CDR3 reads CASSVYSPTNTEAFF. CDR3 DNA sequence: TGTGCCAGCTCAGTTTATTCCCCCACAAACACTGAAGCTTTCTTT.